One T cell receptor (beta chain) is described in this entry. This specimen comes from a study of blood T cell repertoires in COVID-19. Original processing notes: Quantification of nucleated cells was approximated via reference gene primer amplification. Libraries were prepared by immunoSEQ multiplex PCR; TCRdb keeps only in-frame clonotypes and omits some of them. The V and J calls and clone size were taken over from that table, and D and trimming were inferred from the DNA. The table records about 250,000 clones, roughly 83% of them present only once. Seattle enrolled patients during active infection and tracked them longitudinally. The length of the CDR3 is 20 residues. Per the germline V gene, CDR1 is SGHKS and CDR2 is YYEKEE (reference sequence). V lost 4 bases and J lost 0, with 26 bases in between.

Sequenced input: peripheral blood. The chain combines TRBV5-5 with TRBJ2-4; weak D call: TRBD1 (6 bases). The TCR originated in a woman of 80 years or more with COVID-19, enrolled during active disease. The chain's CDR3 is CASSLKKTGDIGLAKNIQYF. CDR3 DNA: TGTGCCAGCAGCCTCAAGAAGACAGGAGATATAGGTCTAGCCAAAAACATTCAGTACTTC. The full variable domain, its missing parts supplied by reference TRBV5-5 and TRBJ2-4, is DAGVTQSPTHLIKTRGQQVTLRCSPISGHKSVSWYQQVLGQGPQFIFQYYEKEERGRGNFPDRFSARQFPNYSSELNVNALLLGDSALYLCASSLKKTGDIGLAKNIQYFGAGTRLSVL.